The 4 T cell receptor beta chains listed next were all sequenced from one sample in a study of graft-versus-host responses after intestinal transplantation. The assay was immunoSEQ multiplex PCR, and TCRdb's table has in-frame clones only and misses some. In the table there are about 130,000 clones, about 90% of which are singletons. What these receptors recognize is not known. The specimen was unstimulated CD4+ T cells sorted from spleen or lymph node cells, collected before intestinal transplant. These receptors originate from a human donor who received an intestinal transplant.

This clone was counted only a few times. The CDR3 nucleotides read TGTGCCATCAGTGAAGTATTGTCGTCAAACACTGAAGCTTTCTTT. It specifies CAISEVLSSNTEAFF. The J gene is TRBJ1-1, the V gene TRBV10-3; D is unclear. V gave up 3 bases and J gave up 2 bases, with 13 bases separating them. Germline CDR1 reads ENHRY; CDR2 reads SYGVKD. The CDR3 sequence is 15 residues long.

This chain connects TRBV7-2 to TRBJ1-1; 9 bases align to TRBD1. The V segment lost 6 bases and the J segment 4 bases; nucleotides outside the gene matches: 3. CDR1 and CDR2 from the germline V gene are SGHTA and FQGNSA. The CDR3 loop spans 13 amino acids. CDR3 DNA sequence: TGTGCCAGCAGTCTGACAGGGGGCACTGAAGCTTTCTTT. Translated: CASSLTGGTEAFF.

In its sample, this clone was seen once. The chain carries TRBV4-2 and TRBJ1-6; 10 positions match TRBD1. The CDR3 is made up of 15 amino acids. Trimming removed 3 bases from V and 8 bases from J; junction bases left unmatched: 4. CDR1 LGHNA and CDR2 YNFKEQ come from the germline V gene. CDR3 loop: CASSHGTGADSPLHF. CDR3 bases: TGTGCCAGCAGCCACGGGACAGGGGCCGATTCACCCCTCCACTTT.

This clone was detected only once. The CDR3 region has the DNA TGTGCCAGTAAGGGGTGGGTGAACACTGAAGCTTTCTTT. Its translation: CASKGWVNTEAFF. The chain recombines TRBV19 with TRBJ1-1, with D possibly being TRBD1 (5 bases). The germline V and J ends were trimmed by 7 bases and 0 bases, with 9 bases remaining between them. Germline CDR1 is LNHDA and CDR2 is SQIVND (reference sequence). The CDR3 sequence is 13 residues long.